The 22 T cell receptor beta chains reported below all come from one sample, sequenced in a study of blood T cell dynamics during melanoma immunotherapy. TCRdb's table, derived via immunoSEQ multiplex PCR, lists solely in-frame clones and lacks some. The sample includes about 11,000 clones, roughly 80% seen only once; the top ten take more than 15%. Specified time point: week 3, after first cycle of checkpoint inhibitor. This sample comprised blood, obtained from a patient treated with checkpoint blockade. Every receptor here comes from a human donor with melanoma.

V is TRBV7-9 and J is TRBJ2-1, with D uncertain. V was pared by 8 bases and J by 4 bases, with 21 bases between. This CDR3 comprises 16 residues. The V gene's germline CDR1 is SEHNR and CDR2 FQNEAQ (reference sequence). The CDR3 DNA follows: TGTGCCAGCCTTCCCCCCGATACTCGGCGTTACAATGAGCAGTTCTTC. This gives the protein CASLPPDTRRYNEQFF.

This chain's CDR3 is CASMRTGTGVDEQYF. The CDR3 DNA follows: TGTGCCAGCATGAGGACCGGGACAGGGGTGGACGAGCAGTACTTC. The genes are TRBV6-1 and TRBJ2-7, with 10 positions matching TRBD1. This CDR3 comprises 15 residues. V shed 7 bases and J 5 bases; nucleotides not matched to a gene: 11. Germline CDR1 reads MNHNS; CDR2 reads SASEGT.

The J gene is TRBJ1-1, the V gene TRBV6-6; D uncertain. CDR1 and CDR2 (germline): MNHNY, SVGAGI (reference sequence). Trimming pared 0 bases from V and 4 bases from J, leaving 9 bases between. This CDR3 has 14 residues. Here the CDR3 reads CASSYSPQPTEAFF. For the CDR3, the DNA is TGTGCCAGCAGTTACTCCCCACAACCCACTGAAGCTTTCTTT.

The chain has TRBV7-3 and TRBJ1-1; TRBD1 is a possible D gene (6 bases). Germline CDR1 reads SGHTA; CDR2 reads FQGTGA. The V gene lost 2 bases and the J gene lost 4 bases, with 20 bases spanning the gap. The CDR3 contains 17 residues. CDR3 bases: TGTGCCAGCAGCTTAGACTCTAGGGGGATGGGGAGCACTGAAGCTTTCTTT. This sequence encodes CASSLDSRGMGSTEAFF.

The V and J genes are TRBV6-1 and TRBJ2-7; 11 bases agree with TRBD1. The germline V gene has CDR1 MNHNS and CDR2 SASEGT. Trimming cost V 4 bases and J 2 bases; bases outside gene matches: 7. There are 16 residues in the CDR3. CDR3 bases: TGTGCCAGCAGTGCGCATCCGGGACAGGGGGCCTACGAGCAGTACTTC. As protein: CASSAHPGQGAYEQYF.

The chain is built from TRBV4-1 and TRBJ1-2; the D gene is possibly TRBD1 (6 bases). V dropped 1 base and J dropped 3 bases, with 12 bases sitting between them. The CDR3 length is 15 residues. Germline loops: CDR1 MGHRA, CDR2 YSYEKL. The CDR3 DNA follows: TGCGCCAGCAGCCAAGCCTCACAGGGCGACTATGGCTACACCTTC. Its protein product is CASSQASQGDYGYTF.

This chain uses TRBV21-1 with TRBJ2-7. TRBV21-1 is marked as a pseudogene. The CDR3 runs 15 residues. The CDR3 spells CASSKGRDGSSEQYF. The CDR3 nucleotides read TGTGCCAGCAGCAAGGGTCGGGACGGTTCATCCGAGCAGTACTTC.

The chain joins TRBV6-4 to TRBJ2-1; 9 bases align to TRBD2. This CDR3 spans 15 amino acids. Germline V gene data show CDR1 as MRHNA and CDR2 as SNTAGT. The ends lost 6 bases at V and 7 bases at J; junction bases unmatched: 10. This CDR3 reads CASSPNSGGTNEQFF. In DNA form, the CDR3 reads TGTGCCAGCAGCCCCAACAGCGGGGGGACGAATGAGCAGTTCTTC.

This clone was recorded a few times. V and J are TRBV5-1 and TRBJ1-4; D possibly corresponds to TRBD1 (5 bases). Per germline, CDR1 SGHRS and CDR2 YFSETQ. V lost 0 bases and J 4 bases, leaving 13 bases between the germline ends. The CDR3 totals 16 residues. CDR3 DNA sequence: TGCGCCAGCAGCTTGGAATGGGGCGAAGGTAATGAAAAACTGTTTTTT. Its translation is CASSLEWGEGNEKLFF.

The V gene is TRBV2, the J gene TRBJ1-2; D is ambiguous. The CDR3 has 15 residues. V was pared by 2 bases and J by 3 bases, with 13 bases between. Germline CDR1 SNHLY, CDR2 FYNNEI. The DNA for the CDR3 is TGTGCCAGCAGTGAACGAGGCATAGGATACTATGGCTACACCTTC. Its protein is CASSERGIGYYGYTF.

The chain employs TRBV19 and TRBJ2-7; TRBD1 matches at 9 bases. This CDR3 is 14 amino acids long. Germline loops: CDR1 LNHDA, CDR2 SQIVND (reference sequence). V lost 6 bases, J lost 2 bases, and 5 bases stayed unmatched. In DNA, the CDR3 is TGTGCCAGTAGCGACAGGGGGAGACCCTACGAGCAGTACTTC. Amino acids: CASSDRGRPYEQYF.

This chain connects TRBV19 to TRBJ1-2; 7 bases are a match to TRBD1. Trimming cost V 4 bases and J 2 bases; bases outside gene matches: 4. CDR3 length: 14 residues. Germline CDR1 LNHDA, CDR2 SQIVND (reference sequence). The CDR3 DNA sequence: TGTGCCAGTAGTACGACAGGGTCCAACTATGGCTACACCTTC. Protein product: CASSTTGSNYGYTF. The full variable domain, rest sourced from reference TRBV19 and TRBJ1-2, is DGGITQSPKYLFRKEGQNVTLSCEQNLNHDAMYWYRQDPGQGLRLIYYSQIVNDFQKGDIAEGYSVSREKKESFPLTVTSAQKNPTAFYLCASSTTGSNYGYTFGSGTRLTVV.

This chain joins TRBV6-1 and TRBJ2-5, with TRBD1 matching 7 bases. This CDR3 is built from 15 residues. Germline lookup yields CDR1 MNHNS and CDR2 SASEGT. Trimming at V came to 4 bases and at J to 2 bases, leaving 7 bases not matched to a gene. The chain's CDR3 is CASSVVRGQQETQYF. The CDR3 DNA follows: TGTGCCAGCAGTGTGGTGAGGGGACAGCAAGAGACCCAGTACTTC.

The V call is TRBV29-1, the J call TRBJ1-1; maybe TRBD1 (6 bases). The ends were cut back, 2 bases at V and 5 bases at J, with 15 bases in the middle. Germline assignment: CDR1 SQVTM and CDR2 ANQGSEA. The CDR3 contains 14 residues. CDR3 loop: CSVESQGTGTEAFF. The CDR3 DNA is TGCAGCGTTGAATCCCAGGGGACGGGAACTGAAGCTTTCTTT.

The chain carries TRBV12-5 and TRBJ1-6; perhaps TRBD1 as D (6 bases). Trimming removed 5 bases at V and 1 base at J, with 12 bases between. Per germline, CDR1 LGHNT and CDR2 FRNRAP. This CDR3 is 16 amino acids long. CDR3 in DNA: TGTGCTAGTGGTCTACAGGGTGGATCCTATAATTCACCCCTCCACTTT. It is translated as CASGLQGGSYNSPLHF.

The chain recombines TRBV9 with TRBJ1-6; TRBD1 aligns across 9 bases. V shed 4 bases and J 8 bases; nucleotides not matched to a gene: 4. The CDR3 spans 14 residues. CDR1 is SGDLS, CDR2 YYNGEE, per germline. CDR3 residues: CASSLRQGDSPLHF. CDR3 sequence (DNA): TGTGCCAGCAGCCTTCGACAGGGGGATTCACCCCTCCACTTT.

The chain is built from TRBV4-1 and TRBJ2-2; D possibly matches TRBD1 or TRBD2 (6 bases each). The V and J ends lost 0 bases and 7 bases respectively, with 18 bases between them. The CDR3 consists of 17 residues. Germline CDR1 reads MGHRA; CDR2 reads YSYEKL. The CDR3 nucleotides read TGCGCCAGCAGCCAAGATGAGGACAGTGGGGGGCACGGGGAGCTGTTTTTT. It codes for CASSQDEDSGGHGELFF.

The chain recombines TRBV28 with TRBJ1-2, with D tentatively TRBD1 (6 bases). The V end was cut by 7 bases, the J end by 3 bases, with 9 bases between. Germline lookup yields CDR1 MDHEN and CDR2 SYDVKM. The CDR3 runs 12 residues. The CDR3 region has the DNA TGTGCCAGCAAGGACAGCTACTATGGCTACACCTTC. Its protein is CASKDSYYGYTF.

This chain uses TRBV4-3 with TRBJ1-2; D uncertain. The V gene's germline CDR1 is LGHNA and CDR2 YSLEER. The CDR3 is 14 amino acids. Trimming stripped 0 bases from V and 8 bases from J, with 13 bases between. The CDR3 loop reads CASSQDRFLRGYTF. The DNA for the CDR3 is TGCGCCAGCAGCCAAGACAGGTTCCTTAGGGGCTACACCTTC.

The chain uses TRBV11-3 and TRBJ2-7; D remains ambiguous. Trimming cost V 0 bases and J 9 bases, with 12 bases left between them. The germline CDR1 and CDR2 sequences are SGHNT and YENEEA. CDR3 length: 13 residues. CDR3 nucleotides: TGTGCCAGCAGCTTAGAAGTGCGGTCCGGGCAGTACTTC. Protein product: CASSLEVRSGQYF.

The genes are TRBV5-1 and TRBJ1-2; D uncertain. V was trimmed by 1 base and J by 4 bases, leaving 11 bases between them. This CDR3 is 14 amino acids long. Germline values: CDR1 SGHRS, CDR2 YFSETQ. The CDR3 DNA reads TGCGCCAGCAGCTTGACGGGCCCGCCCTATGGCTACACCTTC. The encoded protein is CASSLTGPPYGYTF.

The rearrangement joins TRBV5-4 to TRBJ1-2, with 8 bases that match TRBD1. J lost 2 bases, V lost 4 bases, and 7 bases had no gene match. The germline CDR1 and CDR2 sequences are SGHNT and YYREEE (reference sequence). The CDR3 totals 15 residues. The CDR3, as DNA: TGTGCCAGCAGCGACGCGAGACAGGGGAACTATGGCTACACCTTC. Translating it yields CASSDARQGNYGYTF. Filled out from reference TRBV5-4 and TRBJ1-2, the complete variable domain reads ETGVTQSPTHLIKTRGQQVTLRCSSQSGHNTVSWYQQALGQGPQFIFQYYREEENGRGNFPPRFSGLQFPNYSSELNVNALELDDSALYLCASSDARQGNYGYTFGSGTRLTVV.